The 18 T cell receptor beta chains listed next were all sequenced from one sample in a study of Ad26.COV2.S vaccination and SARS-CoV-2 variants (dated by TCRdb to the early 2020s). Library preparation employed the immunoSEQ multiplex PCR assay. Entries here come from immuneACCESS through TCRdb and include only in-frame sequences with V and J called. Some clones fail to appear in such tables; in the studies checked, an unresolved V gene covers under half of the shortfall, and the cause of the remainder is unknown. The sample table lists over 450,000 clones, about 89% of them with a count of one. The ten largest clones add up to 1.5% to 2% of the sample. The treatment or condition label for this specimen denotes: about 20 received Ad26.COV2.S at low or high dose, single or two shots; roughly 5 received placebo; per-sample allocation not given. For vaccine and placebo recipients, repertoires were sequenced using samples collected on day 63 after the first injection.

The source material was peripheral blood, sampled in a trial of Ad26.COV2.S vaccine versus placebo. All receptors derive from a person between 18 and 65 years old who received the Ad26.COV2.S COVID-19 vaccine or a placebo.

The gene calls are TRBV19 and TRBJ1-1; TRBD1 aligns across 10 bases. The CDR3 runs 16 residues. V shed 5 bases, J shed 4 bases, and the junction held 10 bases outside the gene matches. From germline, CDR1 is LNHDA and CDR2 SQIVND (reference sequence). CDR3: CASSSAPGQGSTEAFF. For the CDR3, the DNA is TGTGCCAGTAGTTCCGCTCCGGGACAGGGGAGCACTGAAGCTTTCTTT.

V usage is TRBV18 and J usage is TRBJ1-2, with D possibly being TRBD1 (5 bases). From germline, CDR1 is KGHSH and CDR2 LQKENI. V lost 3 bases to trimming and J lost 8 bases, with 13 bases between them. The CDR3 is 13 residues long. Here the CDR3 reads CASSPKGDRGYTF. In nucleotides, the CDR3 is TGTGCCAGCTCACCCAAAGGGGACCGGGGCTACACCTTC.

The V gene is TRBV2, the J gene TRBJ2-1; D gene uncertain. Looked up from germline, CDR1 is SNHLY and CDR2 is FYNNEI. The CDR3 extends over 10 amino acids. Between the trimmed V and J ends, which lost 3 bases and 9 bases, there was a span of 3 bases. This CDR3 is CASSEVEQFF. CDR3 DNA sequence: TGTGCCAGCAGTGAGGTTGAGCAGTTCTTC.

The gene calls are TRBV28 and TRBJ1-2; a possible D gene is TRBD1 (6 bases). The CDR3 has 14 amino acids. Germline V gene sequence: CDR1 MDHEN, CDR2 SYDVKM. V lost 5 bases and J 7 bases, leaving 17 bases between the germline ends. The CDR3 protein is CASSPISGAGGYTF. CDR3 sequence (DNA): TGTGCCAGCAGTCCGATTTCGGGGGCAGGTGGCTACACCTTC.

The V and J genes are TRBV29-1 and TRBJ1-4; no clear D gene. The CDR3 covers 14 residues. Trimming took 1 base from V and 0 from J, leaving 6 bases between them. From germline, CDR1 is SQVTM and CDR2 ANQGSEA. The CDR3 sequence is CSVEAESTNEKLFF. DNA of the CDR3: TGCAGCGTTGAAGCTGAGTCAACTAATGAAAAACTGTTTTTT.

The V gene is TRBV9, the J gene TRBJ1-2, with D perhaps matching TRBD1 (5 bases). This CDR3 spans 14 amino acids. CDR1 and CDR2 (germline): SGDLS, YYNGEE. Deletions cut 0 bases from V and 8 bases from J, with 14 bases between. For the CDR3, the DNA is TGTGCCAGCAGCGTAGGAGAGGGGATGGGCGGCTACACCTTC. Its protein is CASSVGEGMGGYTF.

J is TRBJ1-6 and V is TRBV7-9; the D gene is possibly TRBD1 (5 bases). The CDR3 covers 17 residues. V lost 5 bases, J lost 0 bases, and 14 bases lay in between. Germline values: CDR1 SEHNR, CDR2 FQNEAQ (reference sequence). CDR3 region: CASSPGAQSSYNSPLHF. CDR3 nucleotide sequence: TGTGCCAGCAGCCCCGGGGCACAGAGCTCCTATAATTCACCCCTCCACTTT.

V is TRBV28 and J is TRBJ2-2; either TRBD1 or TRBD2 may supply D (5 bases each). This CDR3 is built from 14 residues. Trimming took 2 bases from V and 8 from J, leaving 12 bases between them. Germline assignment: CDR1 MDHEN and CDR2 SYDVKM. This chain's CDR3 is CASSLGTVRGELFF. Here the CDR3 DNA reads TGTGCCAGCAGTTTAGGGACCGTAAGGGGGGAGCTGTTTTTT.

The CDR3 protein is CASRQASSGSQFF. For the CDR3, the DNA is TGTGCCAGCAGACAAGCCTCTAGCGGGAGTCAGTTCTTC. The chain links TRBV28 to TRBJ2-1, with TRBD2 matching over 10 bases. Germline assignment: CDR1 MDHEN and CDR2 SYDVKM. Trimming cost V 6 bases and J 13 bases; bases outside gene matches: 9. The CDR3 has 13 amino acids.

The CDR3 here is CASNLFSGANVLTF. The DNA for the CDR3 is TGTGCCAGTAACTTGTTCTCTGGGGCCAACGTCCTGACTTTC. The V call is TRBV19, the J call TRBJ2-6; no definite D call. Germline V CDR1 and CDR2: LNHDA, SQIVND (reference sequence). The CDR3 loop spans 14 amino acids. V lost 7 bases and J 0 bases, leaving 7 bases between the germline ends.

V usage is TRBV6-4 and J usage is TRBJ1-2, with D hard to call. This CDR3 comprises 15 residues. Germline V gene sequence: CDR1 MRHNA, CDR2 SNTAGT. V lost 3 bases and J lost 1, with 12 bases in between. The CDR3 here is CASSEGTANNYGYTF. In DNA form, the CDR3 reads TGTGCCAGCAGTGAGGGCACAGCTAATAACTATGGCTACACCTTC.

About this clone itself: This may be a read error: a much more frequent sequence differs by one nucleotide. The gene calls are TRBV12-3 or TRBV12-4 and TRBJ1-5; no definite D call. The CDR3 covers 13 residues. V lost 5 bases to trimming and J lost 2 bases, with 7 bases between them. The CDR3 spells CASSHEGNQPQHF. CDR3 bases: TGTGCCAGCAGTCACGAGGGCAATCAGCCCCAGCATTTT.

The chain couples TRBV28 to TRBJ2-7; D is tentatively TRBD1 or TRBD2 (5 bases each). Germline CDR1 MDHEN, CDR2 SYDVKM. V lost 7 bases, J lost 0 bases, and 10 bases lay in between. CDR3 length equals 13 residues. CDR3 residues: CASNGGASYEQYF. CDR3 DNA: TGTGCCAGCAATGGGGGAGCCTCCTACGAGCAGTACTTC.

The chain joins TRBV18 to TRBJ1-5, with D perhaps TRBD1 (5 bases). This CDR3 region has 13 residues. The germline CDR1 and CDR2 sequences are KGHSH and LQKENI. V shed 3 bases and J shed 6 bases, with 9 bases lying between them. In DNA form, the CDR3 reads TGTGCCAGCTCACCGGACACTTCTCAGCCCCAGCATTTT. Its translation: CASSPDTSQPQHF. The full variable domain, rest sourced from reference TRBV18 and TRBJ1-5, is NAGVMQNPRHLVRRRGQEARLRCSPMKGHSHVYWYRQLPEEGLKFMVYLQKENIIDESGMPKERFSAEFPKEGPSILRIQQVVRGDSAAYFCASSPDTSQPQHFGDGTRLSIL.

The chain combines TRBV27 with TRBJ2-7; D call uncertain. Germline V gene lookup returns CDR1 MNHEY and CDR2 SMNVEV (reference sequence). The CDR3 has 14 amino acids. V lost 8 bases to trimming and J lost 1 base, with 15 bases between them. CDR3 sequence reads: CASGGGFGSYEQYF. DNA of the CDR3: TGTGCCAGCGGCGGCGGCTTCGGTTCCTACGAGCAGTACTTC.

V usage is TRBV7-9 and J usage is TRBJ1-5; 9 bases align to TRBD1. The germline gives CDR1 SEHNR, CDR2 FQNEAQ (reference sequence). This CDR3 has 15 amino acids. The V and J ends lost 5 bases and 4 bases, in that order; junction bases with no gene match: 6. In DNA form, the CDR3 reads TGTGCCAGCAGCCCCACGACAGGGGGGAATCAGCCCCAGCATTTT. It yields the protein CASSPTTGGNQPQHF.

The chain has TRBV2 and TRBJ1-1; D perhaps matches TRBD1 (5 bases). V shed 6 bases and J shed 1 base, with 12 bases lying between them. This CDR3 contains 14 residues. The germline V gene has CDR1 SNHLY and CDR2 FYNNEI. The CDR3 DNA is TGTGCCAGCAGAGAGGGACGGGGGAACACTGAAGCTTTCTTT. This codes for CASREGRGNTEAFF.

This chain links TRBV27 with TRBJ2-6, with D unclear. This CDR3 is built from 14 residues. Germline V gives CDR1 MNHEY, CDR2 SMNVEV (reference sequence). Trimming removed 7 bases from V and 3 bases from J, with 10 bases in between. In DNA, the CDR3 is TGTGCCAGCAACCCTCGGAGTGGGGCCAACGTCCTGACTTTC. It specifies CASNPRSGANVLTF.